Below are 28 T cell receptor beta chains sequenced from a single sample in a study of blood T cell repertoires in COVID-19 (dated by TCRdb to 2018 to 2021). The method was the immunoSEQ multiplex PCR assay. TCRdb took this table from immuneACCESS and kept in-frame rearrangements with V and J called. Such tables lack part of the clones; where checked against another copy, unresolved V genes explain under half of the gap, and the rest is unexplained. The sample profile shows 250,000 to 300,000 clones; 80% to 90% of them were found once. 8.8% of the sample comes from the top ten. Sequences were obtained from PBMCs or T cells enriched from blood (not recorded which). All receptors derive from a man aged 35 to 55 who had recovered from COVID-19.

The rearrangement joins TRBV6-5 to TRBJ2-7; D uncertain. This CDR3 is 11 amino acids long. V was trimmed by 7 bases and J by 6 bases, leaving 10 bases between them. Germline CDR1 is MNHEY and CDR2 is SVGAGI. CDR3 nucleotide sequence: TGTGCCAGCACGGCCGGGTTCGAGCAGTACTTC. Residues: CASTAGFEQYF.

The chain combines TRBV4-3 with TRBJ2-1; no clear D. CDR3 size: 17 residues. Germline assignment: CDR1 LGHNA and CDR2 YSLEER. V was shortened by 0 bases and J by 7 bases, with 19 bases between the two germline ends. The CDR3 DNA reads TGCGCCAGCAGCCAAGATAGATCCCCCCCGGCGGCGAATGAGCAGTTCTTC. It yields the protein CASSQDRSPPAANEQFF.

The rearrangement links TRBV5-1 to TRBJ1-4; possibly TRBD1 for D (6 bases). The CDR3 contains 16 residues. V was pared by 0 bases and J by 2 bases, with 11 bases between. CDR1 and CDR2 from the germline V gene are SGHRS and YFSETQ. DNA of the CDR3: TGCGCCAGCAGCTTGGCCGACAGGACTACTAATGAAAAACTGTTTTTT. This codes for CASSLADRTTNEKLFF.

J is TRBJ2-3 and V is TRBV7-9; no clear D gene. The V gene's germline CDR1 is SEHNR and CDR2 FQNEAQ (reference sequence). There are 14 residues in the CDR3. The V end was cut by 11 bases, the J end by 0 bases, with 15 bases between. The CDR3 loop is CAGESVGSTDTQYF. In DNA, the CDR3 is TGTGCCGGTGAATCTGTCGGTAGCACAGATACGCAGTATTTT.

The chain joins TRBV7-2 to TRBJ2-7; TRBD1 might be the D (6 bases). Germline CDR1 and CDR2: SGHTA and FQGNSA. The CDR3 runs 14 residues. V gave up 5 bases and J gave up 2 bases, with 13 bases separating them. The DNA for the CDR3 is TGTGCCAGCAGCCCCATGACAGGAACCTACGAGCAGTACTTC. Protein: CASSPMTGTYEQYF. The whole variable domain, filled in from reference TRBV7-2 and TRBJ2-7, reads GAGVSQSPSNKVTEKGKDVELRCDPISGHTALYWYRQSLGQGLEFLIYFQGNSAPDKSGLPSDRFSAERTGGSVSTLTIQRTQQEDSAVYLCASSPMTGTYEQYFGPGTRLTVT.

This clone has a single count. V usage is TRBV21-1 and J usage is TRBJ2-7; TRBD1 was called by the table and not checked on the DNA. TRBV21-1 is flagged as a pseudogene. The CDR3 is made up of 21 amino acids. This chain's CDR3 is CASSKKGGQGGPLQIDYEQYF. As DNA, the CDR3 is TGTGCCAGCAGCAAAAAGGGGGGACAGGGGGGACCACTACAAATTGATTACGAGCAGTACTTC.

The V and J genes are TRBV4-1 and TRBJ2-3; 7 bases map to TRBD2. The CDR3 has 16 residues. Looked up from germline, CDR1 is MGHRA and CDR2 is YSYEKL. J lost 5 bases, V lost 0 bases, and 8 bases had no gene match. Here the CDR3 reads CASSQDITGGRDTQYF. In nucleotides, the CDR3 is TGCGCCAGCAGCCAAGATATAACGGGGGGTAGAGATACGCAGTATTTT.

Worth noting for this clone: At the DNA level, this CDR3 is encoded by other sequences in the same sample as well. The V and J genes are TRBV9 and TRBJ2-7; 10 positions agree with TRBD1. The V gene's germline CDR1 is SGDLS and CDR2 YYNGEE. J gave up 2 bases and V 2 bases, and 1 base lay outside the gene matches. This CDR3 has 14 residues. CDR3 region: CASSVGQGAYEQYF. CDR3 DNA: TGTGCCAGCAGCGTCGGACAGGGGGCCTACGAGCAGTACTTC.

Written as DNA, the CDR3 is TGTGCCAGCAGTTTAGCGGGAGTAACAGATACGCAGTATTTT. It specifies CASSLAGVTDTQYF. This chain connects TRBV27 to TRBJ2-3; 7 positions agree with TRBD2. CDR1 is MNHEY, CDR2 SMNVEV, per germline (reference sequence). The CDR3 spans 14 residues. The J segment lost 3 bases and the V segment lost 2 bases, leaving 2 bases of the junction unmatched.

CDR3 in amino acids: CASSNQGAFSNQPQHF. As DNA, the CDR3 is TGTGCCAGTAGTAACCAGGGGGCTTTTAGCAATCAGCCCCAGCATTTT. This sequence joins TRBV19 and TRBJ1-5, with 8 bases identical to TRBD1. V lost 4 bases and J lost 0; bases outside the gene matches: 5. The CDR3 totals 16 residues. Germline-derived CDR1 and CDR2 are LNHDA and SQIVND (reference sequence).

V gene TRBV27 combines with J gene TRBJ2-7, with 9 bases identical to TRBD1. V lost 1 base to trimming and J lost 5 bases; unmatched junction nucleotides: 0. Germline CDR1 is MNHEY and CDR2 is SMNVEV (reference sequence). This CDR3 region has 13 residues. Written as DNA, the CDR3 is TGTGCCAGCAGTTTATGGGACAGGGACGAGCAGTACTTC. Encoded protein: CASSLWDRDEQYF.

The chain is built from TRBV5-4 and TRBJ2-7; 7 bases agree with TRBD1. V gave up 0 bases and J gave up 0 bases; unmatched junction bases: 3. Germline CDR1 is SGHNT and CDR2 is YYREEE (reference sequence). This CDR3 has 15 residues. CDR3: CASSLEGQLSYEQYF. The DNA for the CDR3 is TGTGCCAGCAGCTTGGAGGGACAGCTCTCCTACGAGCAGTACTTC.

The chain combines TRBV7-2 with TRBJ2-7; 7 bases line up with TRBD1. This CDR3 is 15 amino acids long. Germline CDR1 is SGHTA and CDR2 is FQGNSA. The V segment lost 5 bases and the J segment 6 bases; nucleotides outside the gene matches: 13. CDR3 nucleotide sequence: TGTGCCAGCAGCCCAGGGAGAGGGGGCTCGCGCGAGCAGTACTTC. It translates to CASSPGRGGSREQYF.

This clone was seen a handful of times. The rearrangement joins TRBV24-1 to TRBJ2-3; 13 bases fit TRBD2. Per the germline V gene, CDR1 is KGHDR and CDR2 is SFDVKD. J gave up 2 bases and V 3 bases, and 13 bases lay outside the gene matches. The CDR3 is made up of 20 amino acids. The CDR3 region has the DNA TGTGCCACCAGTGATGTGTCGGGACTAGCGGGAAATATGCTCACAGATACGCAGTATTTT. Translation: CATSDVSGLAGNMLTDTQYF.

The chain is built from TRBV7-2 and TRBJ2-7, with D unclear. CDR1 is SGHTA and CDR2 is FQGNSA in the germline V gene. The CDR3 has 15 amino acids. V was pared by 1 base and J by 1 base, with 11 bases between. CDR3 coding DNA: TGTGCCAGCAGCTTAGAAGGAGATGGGTCCTACGAGCAGTACTTC. Protein product: CASSLEGDGSYEQYF.

The rearrangement links TRBV7-9 to TRBJ2-3; a weak D match, TRBD1 (6 bases). V shed 5 bases and J shed 2 bases, with 14 bases lying between them. The CDR3 extends over 15 amino acids. Germline V gives CDR1 SEHNR, CDR2 FQNEAQ (reference sequence). CDR3 in DNA: TGTGCCAGCAGCGCAGGGGAGTTCTCCACAGATACGCAGTATTTT. Amino acid sequence: CASSAGEFSTDTQYF.

J is TRBJ2-4 and V is TRBV28; 8 bases are shared with TRBD1. The CDR3 loop spans 13 amino acids. CDR1 MDHEN and CDR2 SYDVKM come from the germline V gene. The V segment lost 10 bases and the J segment 4 bases; nucleotides outside the gene matches: 6. The chain's CDR3 is CATEWTGKNIQYF. CDR3 coding DNA: TGTGCCACAGAGTGGACAGGGAAAAACATTCAGTACTTC.

As to this clone: Mismatch with germline at one junction end may stem from a read error. The chain recombines TRBV12-3 or TRBV12-4 with TRBJ1-2; the match to TRBD1 covers 8 bases. The CDR3 is 12 residues long. CDR3 sequence (DNA): TGTGCCAGCAGGGAATACCGGGACAGGCTTCGCTTC. Translating gives CASREYRDRLRF.

This chain links TRBV19 with TRBJ2-6; D might be TRBD1 (6 bases). The V gene's germline CDR1 is LNHDA and CDR2 SQIVND (reference sequence). V was trimmed by 5 bases and J by 6 bases, leaving 20 bases between them. The length of the CDR3 is 17 residues. CDR3: CASSPPGQPSEANVLTF. In nucleotides, the CDR3 is TGTGCCAGTAGTCCGCCAGGACAGCCCTCGGAGGCCAACGTCCTGACTTTC. Full variable domain (outside the CDR3, taken from reference TRBV19 and TRBJ2-6): DGGITQSPKYLFRKEGQNVTLSCEQNLNHDAMYWYRQDPGQGLRLIYYSQIVNDFQKGDIAEGYSVSREKKESFPLTVTSAQKNPTAFYLCASSPPGQPSEANVLTFGAGSRLTVL.

This sequence joins TRBV7-2 and TRBJ2-1, with 9 nucleotides matching TRBD2. The CDR3 is 15 amino acids. Germline V gives CDR1 SGHTA, CDR2 FQGNSA. The J segment lost 3 bases and the V segment lost 5 bases, leaving 5 bases of the junction unmatched. DNA of the CDR3: TGTGCCAGCAGCGCATGGACTAGCGACTACAATGAGCAGTTCTTC. It encodes CASSAWTSDYNEQFF.

This chain joins TRBV29-1 and TRBJ1-2; a weak D match, TRBD1 (6 bases). Between the trimmed V and J ends, which lost 0 bases and 4 bases, there was a span of 24 bases. Germline CDR1 and CDR2: SQVTM and ANQGSEA. There are 18 residues in the CDR3. The CDR3 is CSVEDLNEGVIVSYGYTF. The CDR3 DNA sequence: TGCAGCGTTGAAGATTTAAACGAGGGGGTAATAGTAAGCTATGGCTACACCTTC.

The V gene is TRBV7-6, the J gene TRBJ2-7, with TRBD2 matching over 7 bases. This CDR3 region has 16 residues. J was trimmed by 0 bases and V by 5 bases; bases with no gene match: 10. The germline CDR1 and CDR2 sequences are SGHVS and FNYEAQ. CDR3: CASSPLANLDSYEQYF. The CDR3 bases are TGTGCCAGCAGCCCACTAGCGAACCTGGACTCCTACGAGCAGTACTTC.

V usage is TRBV6-6 and J usage is TRBJ2-2; 11 bases fit TRBD2. Germline trimming cut 6 bases from V and 7 bases from J; bases unmatched to any gene: 22. The CDR3 length is 20 residues. The germline V gene has CDR1 MNHNY and CDR2 SVGAGI (reference sequence). The CDR3 loop reads CASSYRHRKTSGGSNGELFF. In nucleotides, the CDR3 is TGTGCCAGCAGCTACAGACATCGAAAAACTAGCGGGGGTTCTAACGGGGAGCTGTTTTTT.

This clone has just one count. The chain recombines TRBV6-1 with TRBJ1-5; no reliable D call. V dropped 2 bases and J dropped 3 bases, with 11 bases sitting between them. The CDR3 is 15 residues long. CDR1 is MNHNS, CDR2 SASEGT, per germline. Here the CDR3 DNA reads TGTGCCAGCAGTGAAATTACGGGGTTCAATCAGCCCCAGCATTTT. Translating gives CASSEITGFNQPQHF.

The chain recombines TRBV4-3 with TRBJ1-3, with no clear D. Germline CDR1 LGHNA, CDR2 YSLEER. This CDR3 has 15 residues. Trimming took off 4 bases at V and 0 bases at J, with 10 bases between the two ends. As DNA, the CDR3 is TGCGCCAGCAGCCCCGACATGCGCTCTGGAAACACCATATATTTT. Translation gives CASSPDMRSGNTIYF.

The CDR3 reads CASSADREKLFF. The CDR3 DNA is TGTGCCAGCAGCGCGGACAGGGAAAAACTGTTTTTT. The chain employs TRBV14 and TRBJ1-4; TRBD1 matches 7 bases. Germline CDR1 SGHDN, CDR2 FVKESK. The CDR3 is 12 residues long. V gave up 5 bases and J gave up 8 bases; unmatched junction bases: 2.

This chain links TRBV5-1 with TRBJ2-1; TRBD1 is a possible D gene (6 bases). This CDR3 contains 14 residues. Germline V gene data show CDR1 as SGHRS and CDR2 as YFSETQ. Trimming shortened V by 3 bases and J by 9 bases, and 16 bases separated the two germline ends. The CDR3 reads CASSSSQGVGEQFF. In nucleotides, the CDR3 is TGCGCCAGCAGCTCATCACAGGGTGTGGGTGAGCAGTTCTTC.

This sequence joins TRBV7-3 and TRBJ2-1; TRBD1 matches at 8 bases. V gave up 0 bases and J gave up 4 bases; unmatched junction bases: 2. In germline, CDR1 is SGHTA, CDR2 FQGTGA. The CDR3 contains 15 residues. In nucleotides, the CDR3 is TGTGCCAGCAGCTTAACCGGGACAGGATACAATGAGCAGTTCTTC. It translates to CASSLTGTGYNEQFF.